Presented here are 21 T cell receptor beta chains from one specimen sequenced in a study of CD8+ T cells in alopecia areata. Sequencing used cDNA as its template, made by extracting RNA and reverse transcribing it. Using immunoSEQ multiplex PCR, the repertoire was profiled, and TCRdb retains in-frame clones only, with some absent. The repertoire holds 120,000 or so clones, with less than 45% as singletons. Sequenced: CD4+ T cells sorted from blood. The receptor source for this set is a human donor with alopecia areata.

J is TRBJ1-2 and V is TRBV5-8, with 8 bases that match TRBD1. Germline loops: CDR1 SGHTS, CDR2 YDEGEE. V gave up 0 bases and J gave up 7 bases; unmatched junction bases: 8. The CDR3 is made up of 15 amino acids. The CDR3 is CASSLAGQGAAGYTF. The DNA for the CDR3 is TGTGCCAGCAGCTTGGCCGGGCAGGGGGCGGCTGGCTACACCTTC.

This clone showed up just a few times. The rearrangement joins TRBV7-9 to TRBJ1-1, with D possibly matching TRBD1 (6 bases). Germline V CDR1 and CDR2: SEHNR, FQNEAQ (reference sequence). Trimming pared 5 bases from V and 6 bases from J, leaving 16 bases between. The CDR3 has 14 residues. Here the CDR3 DNA reads TGTGCCAGCAGCCGCCGACAGGTAACATCTGAAGCTTTCTTT. It is translated as CASSRRQVTSEAFF.

This sequence joins TRBV29-1 and TRBJ2-1, with a tentative D call TRBD2 (6 bases). Trimming shortened V by 2 bases and J by 6 bases, and 14 bases separated the two germline ends. Germline values: CDR1 SQVTM, CDR2 ANQGSEA. CDR3 size: 14 residues. The CDR3 protein is CSVEKRALFNEQFF. The CDR3 bases are TGCAGCGTTGAAAAGCGGGCCCTGTTCAATGAGCAGTTCTTC.

There are a few counts of this clone. This CDR3 reads CASTGVAGGPLNEQFF. The CDR3 DNA sequence: TGTGCCAGCACGGGGGTAGCGGGAGGGCCTTTGAATGAGCAGTTCTTC. The chain carries TRBV7-2 and TRBJ2-1; 11 bases align to TRBD2. The germline V gene has CDR1 SGHTA and CDR2 FQGNSA. This CDR3 contains 16 residues. Germline trimming cut 7 bases from V and 7 bases from J; bases unmatched to any gene: 12.

The chain joins TRBV30 to TRBJ2-1; possibly TRBD1 for D (5 bases). Germline loops: CDR1 GTSNPN, CDR2 SVGIG (reference sequence). This CDR3 is built from 12 residues. Trimming took 5 bases from V and 0 from J, leaving 5 bases between them. The CDR3 protein is CAWDSSYNEQFF. For the CDR3, the DNA is TGTGCCTGGGACAGCTCCTACAATGAGCAGTTCTTC.

The V call is TRBV6-6, the J call TRBJ2-5, with TRBD1 identical over 7 bases. J gave up 4 bases and V 5 bases, and 1 base lay outside the gene matches. The CDR3 runs to 12 residues. Germline V gene lookup returns CDR1 MNHNY and CDR2 SVGAGI (reference sequence). Here the CDR3 DNA reads TGTGCCAGCAGTCCAGGGGGAGAGACCCAGTACTTC. Protein sequence: CASSPGGETQYF.

V gene TRBV5-1 combines with J gene TRBJ2-2, with TRBD1 matching over 7 bases. Germline V gene lookup returns CDR1 SGHRS and CDR2 YFSETQ. The V gene end was trimmed by 7 bases and the J gene end by 4 bases; junction bases not matched to a gene: 10. The CDR3 contains 15 residues. In DNA, the CDR3 is TGCGCCAGCGCGGGTCGACAGGGCGGCACCGGGGAGCTGTTTTTT. It is translated as CASAGRQGGTGELFF.

The V gene is TRBV2, the J gene TRBJ2-1; the match to TRBD2 covers 7 bases. The V gene's germline CDR1 is SNHLY and CDR2 FYNNEI. Losses at the gene ends were 7 bases for V and 3 bases for J; bases not matched to a gene: 6. The CDR3 spans 14 residues. The CDR3 reads CASTLSGIYNEQFF. Written as DNA, the CDR3 is TGTGCCAGCACCTTGAGCGGGATCTACAATGAGCAGTTCTTC.

The chain uses TRBV4-1 and TRBJ1-6; no clear D gene. Germline V gene data show CDR1 as MGHRA and CDR2 as YSYEKL. The CDR3 has 12 amino acids. V was pared by 1 base and J by 9 bases, with 4 bases between. CDR3 amino acids: CASSQGLSPLHF. As DNA, the CDR3 is TGCGCCAGCAGCCAAGGGCTTTCACCCCTCCACTTT.

The chain employs TRBV10-3 and TRBJ1-2; 9 bases align to TRBD1. Germline V gene lookup returns CDR1 ENHRY and CDR2 SYGVKD. The CDR3 is made up of 14 amino acids. J gave up 6 bases and V 2 bases, and 4 bases lay outside the gene matches. The CDR3 protein is CAISEHTGGDGYTF. The CDR3 DNA sequence: TGTGCCATCAGTGAGCATACAGGGGGCGATGGCTACACCTTC.

This clone counts as medium-sized. The chain carries TRBV14 and TRBJ1-1; D is ambiguous. This CDR3 contains 13 residues. V shed 3 bases and J shed 2 bases, with 7 bases lying between them. In germline, CDR1 is SGHDN, CDR2 FVKESK. The CDR3 loop is CASSHRPNTEAFF. The CDR3 bases are TGTGCCAGCAGCCATAGGCCTAACACTGAAGCTTTCTTT.

The rearrangement uses TRBV10-3 and TRBJ2-2; 9 bases map to TRBD1. The CDR3 extends over 14 amino acids. V lost 7 bases to trimming and J lost 6 bases; unmatched junction nucleotides: 6. Germline loops: CDR1 ENHRY, CDR2 SYGVKD. CDR3 residues: CAITTGQGSGELFF. CDR3 sequence (DNA): TGTGCCATCACTACGGGACAGGGTTCCGGGGAGCTGTTTTTT.

V usage is TRBV15 and J usage is TRBJ2-7, with D tentatively TRBD1 (6 bases). There are 15 residues in the CDR3. Germline V gene lookup returns CDR1 LNHNV and CDR2 YYDKDF (reference sequence). Trimming shortened V by 3 bases and J by 4 bases, and 16 bases separated the two germline ends. DNA for the CDR3: TGTGCCACCAGCAGTAGTACAGGGTACGTGTACGAGCAGTACTTC. It specifies CATSSSTGYVYEQYF.

This clone was observed a handful of times. This sample also contains other DNA sequences that code for the same CDR3. J is TRBJ1-5 and V is TRBV29-1; 8 nucleotides agree with TRBD1. The ends lost 6 bases at V and 4 bases at J; junction bases unmatched: 5. CDR3 length equals 13 residues. Germline-derived CDR1 and CDR2 are SQVTM and ANQGSEA. This chain's CDR3 is CSVSGTGNQPQHF. As DNA, the CDR3 is TGCAGCGTCTCCGGGACAGGAAATCAGCCCCAGCATTTT.

V usage is TRBV19 and J usage is TRBJ2-5; D perhaps matches TRBD1 (6 bases). Gene TRBJ2-7 matches the end of the DNA better, so the J call may be wrong. The CDR3 is made up of 14 amino acids. Per the germline V gene, CDR1 is LNHDA and CDR2 is SQIVND (reference sequence). CDR3 DNA: TGTGCCAGTACCGAAACAGGGAACTCCTACGAGCAGTACTTC. Its protein is CASTETGNSYEQYF.

This clone came up a few times. This chain joins TRBV2 and TRBJ2-6; 7 positions match TRBD2. Trimming cost V 10 bases and J 4 bases; bases outside gene matches: 7. CDR1 and CDR2 from the germline V gene are SNHLY and FYNNEI. CDR3 length equals 14 residues. DNA of the CDR3: TGTGCCACCCGGGAGGAGGGAGGGGCCAACGTCCTGACTTTC. Amino acid sequence: CATREEGGANVLTF.

The V and J genes are TRBV28 and TRBJ2-4; no firm D call. CDR3 size: 12 residues. V was shortened by 8 bases and J by 7 bases, with 12 bases between the two germline ends. Per the germline V gene, CDR1 is MDHEN and CDR2 is SYDVKM. The CDR3 region has the DNA TGTGCCAGCTCCGGGTTTTGGAACATTCAGTACTTC. Its protein product is CASSGFWNIQYF.

The rearrangement uses TRBV9 and TRBJ2-2; D is unclear. CDR1 is SGDLS, CDR2 YYNGEE, per germline. This CDR3 is built from 14 residues. With 1 base removed from V and 0 bases from J, the gap between germline ends came to 4 bases. CDR3 nucleotides: TGTGCCAGCAGCGTAAGATCGAACACCGGGGAGCTGTTTTTT. It codes for CASSVRSNTGELFF.

This clone was seen a handful of times. The CDR3 spells CASSQEGGDQYF. Written as DNA, the CDR3 is TGTGCCAGCAGTCAGGAGGGGGGGGACCAGTACTTC. The genes are TRBV28 and TRBJ2-5, with D possibly being TRBD2 (7 bases). Germline assignment: CDR1 MDHEN and CDR2 SYDVKM. V was shortened by 5 bases and J by 10 bases, with 14 bases between the two germline ends. The CDR3 loop spans 12 amino acids.

This clone was seen more than once but under ten times. This chain links TRBV18 with TRBJ2-5; no firm D call. The CDR3 runs to 13 residues. Germline V CDR1 and CDR2: KGHSH, LQKENI. V was trimmed by 1 base and J by 1 base, leaving 4 bases between them. DNA for the CDR3: TGTGCCAGCTCACCACAGGCCCAAGAGACCCAGTACTTC. As protein: CASSPQAQETQYF.

This clone has more than one count but fewer than ten. This rearrangement joins TRBV28 to TRBJ1-6; the match to TRBD1 covers 8 bases. CDR3 length equals 14 residues. The V gene end was trimmed by 7 bases and the J gene end by 8 bases; junction bases not matched to a gene: 7. CDR1 is MDHEN, CDR2 SYDVKM, per germline. The chain's CDR3 is CASTPGQGDSPLHF. CDR3 bases: TGTGCCAGCACCCCAGGACAGGGAGATTCACCCCTCCACTTT.